This TCR beta chain was sequenced for a study of Graves' ophthalmopathy and Graves' hyperthyroidism. Findings and limits, study-wide: The authors also found most expanded thyroid clonotypes above 0.001 frequency in blood.

This clonotype was counted ten times or more. Its target is not known. The CDR3 covers 13 residues. Germline V CDR1 and CDR2: DFQATT, SNEGSKA (reference sequence). Trimming cost V 5 bases and J 4 bases, with 14 bases left between them. Beta-chain TCR CDR3 regions were amplified from RNA transcripts. First-round RT-PCR employed HTBI primers, with a second-round multiplex PCR after it. TCRdb re-analysed the multiplex PCR reads in MiXCR, keeping a single row per CDR3 protein. Seen here are 680,000 or so distinct CDR3 sequences, around a fifth observed once, and the top ten hold approximately 7%. This receptor was taken from a woman aged 18-30 years with stable Graves' hyperthyroidism. Some clones in this sample may be carry-over from other donors' samples. The specimen sequenced was peripheral blood. The chain is built from TRBV20-1 and TRBJ1-2; D is unclear. The CDR3 region is CSALQELSYGYTF. CDR3 DNA sequence: TGCAGTGCTCTCCAGGAATTGAGCTATGGCTACACCTTC.